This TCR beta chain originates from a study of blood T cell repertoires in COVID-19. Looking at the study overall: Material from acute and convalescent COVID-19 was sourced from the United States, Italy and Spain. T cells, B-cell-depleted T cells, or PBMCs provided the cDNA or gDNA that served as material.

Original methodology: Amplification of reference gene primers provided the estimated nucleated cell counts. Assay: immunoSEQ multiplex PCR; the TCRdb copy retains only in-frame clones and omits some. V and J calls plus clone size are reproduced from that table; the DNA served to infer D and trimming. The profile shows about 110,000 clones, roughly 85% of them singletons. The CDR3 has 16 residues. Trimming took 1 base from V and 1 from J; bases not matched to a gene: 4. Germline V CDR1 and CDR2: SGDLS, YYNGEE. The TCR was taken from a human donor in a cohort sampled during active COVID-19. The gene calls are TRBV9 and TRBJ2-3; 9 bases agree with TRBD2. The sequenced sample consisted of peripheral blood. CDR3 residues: CASSVWASGGTDTQYF. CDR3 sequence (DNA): TGTGCCAGCAGCGTATGGGCTAGCGGGGGCACAGATACGCAGTATTTT. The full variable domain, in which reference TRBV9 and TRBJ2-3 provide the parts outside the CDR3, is DSGVTQTPKHLITATGQRVTLRCSPRSGDLSVYWYQQSLDQGLQFLIQYYNGEERAKGNILERFSAQQFPDLHSELNLSSLELGDSALYFCASSVWASGGTDTQYFGPGTRLTVL.